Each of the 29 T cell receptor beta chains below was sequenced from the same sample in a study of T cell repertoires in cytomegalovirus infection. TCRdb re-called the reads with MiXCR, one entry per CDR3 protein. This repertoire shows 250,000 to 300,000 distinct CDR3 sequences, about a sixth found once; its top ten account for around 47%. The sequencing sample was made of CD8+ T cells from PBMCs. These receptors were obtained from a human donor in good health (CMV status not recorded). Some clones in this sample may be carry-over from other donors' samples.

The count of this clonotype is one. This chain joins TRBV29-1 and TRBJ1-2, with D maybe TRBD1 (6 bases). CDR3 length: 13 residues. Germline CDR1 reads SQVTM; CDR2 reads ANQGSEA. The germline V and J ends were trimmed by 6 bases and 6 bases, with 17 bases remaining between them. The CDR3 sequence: CSVDRFKGDGYTF. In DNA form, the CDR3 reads TGCAGCGTAGACAGGTTTAAAGGGGATGGCTACACCTTC.

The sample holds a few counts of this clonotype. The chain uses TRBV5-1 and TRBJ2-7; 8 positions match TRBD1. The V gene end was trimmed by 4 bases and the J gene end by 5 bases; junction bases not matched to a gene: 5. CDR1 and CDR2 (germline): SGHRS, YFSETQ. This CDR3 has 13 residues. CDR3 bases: TGCGCCAGCAGCGCCCAGACAGGGGACGAGCAGTACTTC. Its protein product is CASSAQTGDEQYF. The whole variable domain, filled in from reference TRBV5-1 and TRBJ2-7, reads KAGVTQTPRYLIKTRGQQVTLSCSPISGHRSVSWYQQTPGQGLQFLFEYFSETQRNKGNFPGRFSGRQFSNSRSEMNVSTLELGDSALYLCASSAQTGDEQYFGPGTRLTVT.

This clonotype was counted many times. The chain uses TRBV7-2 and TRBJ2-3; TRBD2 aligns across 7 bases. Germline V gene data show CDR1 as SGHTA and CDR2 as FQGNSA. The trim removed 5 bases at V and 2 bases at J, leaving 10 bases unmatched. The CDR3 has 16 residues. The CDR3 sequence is CASSPLNGGITDTQYF. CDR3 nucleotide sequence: TGTGCCAGCAGCCCACTAAACGGGGGGATCACAGATACGCAGTATTTT.

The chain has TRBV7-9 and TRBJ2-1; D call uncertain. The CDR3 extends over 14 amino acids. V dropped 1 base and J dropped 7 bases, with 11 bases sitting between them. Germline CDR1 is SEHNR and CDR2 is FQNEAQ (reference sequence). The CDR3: CASSLVLVGNEQFF. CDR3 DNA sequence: TGTGCCAGCAGCTTAGTACTGGTTGGGAATGAGCAGTTCTTC.

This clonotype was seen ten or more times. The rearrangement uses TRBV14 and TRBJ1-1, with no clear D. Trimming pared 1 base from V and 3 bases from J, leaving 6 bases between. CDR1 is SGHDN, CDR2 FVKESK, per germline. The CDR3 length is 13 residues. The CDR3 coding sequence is TGTGCCAGCAGCCAAGGCGGGTACACTGAAGCTTTCTTT. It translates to CASSQGGYTEAFF. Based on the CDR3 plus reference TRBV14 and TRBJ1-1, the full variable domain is EAGVTQFPSHSVIEKGQTVTLRCDPISGHDNLYWYRRVMGKEIKFLLHFVKESKQDESGMPNNRFLAERTGGTYSTLKVQPAELEDSGVYFCASSQGGYTEAFFGQGTRLTVV.

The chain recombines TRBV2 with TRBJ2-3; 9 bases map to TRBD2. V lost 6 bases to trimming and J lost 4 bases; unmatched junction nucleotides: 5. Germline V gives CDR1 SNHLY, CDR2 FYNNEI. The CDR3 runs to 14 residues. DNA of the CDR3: TGTGCCAGCAGGAGGACTAGCGTCCCAGATACGCAGTATTTT. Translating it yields CASRRTSVPDTQYF.

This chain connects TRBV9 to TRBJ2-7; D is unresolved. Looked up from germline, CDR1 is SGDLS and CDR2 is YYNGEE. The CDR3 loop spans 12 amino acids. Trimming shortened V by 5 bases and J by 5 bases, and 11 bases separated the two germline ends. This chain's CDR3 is CASRSTADEQYF. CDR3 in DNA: TGTGCCAGCAGGTCGACGGCGGACGAGCAGTACTTC.

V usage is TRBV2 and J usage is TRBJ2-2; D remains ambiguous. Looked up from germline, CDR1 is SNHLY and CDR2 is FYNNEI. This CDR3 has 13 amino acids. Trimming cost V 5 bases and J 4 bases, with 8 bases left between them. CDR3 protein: CASSNTVTGELFF. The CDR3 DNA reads TGTGCCAGCAGTAATACAGTCACCGGGGAGCTGTTTTTT.

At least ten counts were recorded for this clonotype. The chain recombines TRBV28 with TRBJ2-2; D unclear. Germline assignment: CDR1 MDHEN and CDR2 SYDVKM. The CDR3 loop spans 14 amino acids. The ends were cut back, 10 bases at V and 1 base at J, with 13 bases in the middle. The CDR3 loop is CATARAMNTGELFF. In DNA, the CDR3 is TGTGCCACCGCAAGGGCAATGAACACCGGGGAGCTGTTTTTT. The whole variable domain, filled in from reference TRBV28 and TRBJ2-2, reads DVKVTQSSRYLVKRTGEKVFLECVQDMDHENMFWYRQDPGLGLRLIYFSYDVKMKEKGDIPEGYSVSREKKERFSLILESASTNQTSMYLCATARAMNTGELFFGEGSRLTVL.

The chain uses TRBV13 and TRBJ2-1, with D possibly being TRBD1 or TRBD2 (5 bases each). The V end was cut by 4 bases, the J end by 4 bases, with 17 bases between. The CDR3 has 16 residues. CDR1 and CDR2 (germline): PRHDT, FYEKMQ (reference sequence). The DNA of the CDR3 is TGTGCCAGCAGCTCAGAAGTTGGGACGCCTTACAATGAGCAGTTCTTC. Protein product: CASSSEVGTPYNEQFF.

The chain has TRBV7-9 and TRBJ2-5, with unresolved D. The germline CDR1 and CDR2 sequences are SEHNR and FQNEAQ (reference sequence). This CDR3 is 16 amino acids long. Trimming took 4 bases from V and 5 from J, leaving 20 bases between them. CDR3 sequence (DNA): TGTGCCAGCAGCTATATGACCGGGCCTAAGGTGGAGACCCAGTACTTC. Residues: CASSYMTGPKVETQYF.

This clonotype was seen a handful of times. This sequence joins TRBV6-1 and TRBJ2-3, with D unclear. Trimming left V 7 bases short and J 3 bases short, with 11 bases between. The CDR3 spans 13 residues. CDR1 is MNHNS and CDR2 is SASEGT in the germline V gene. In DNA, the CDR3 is TGTGCCAGCACGAGCTTTGCGACAGATACGCAGTATTTT. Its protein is CASTSFATDTQYF.

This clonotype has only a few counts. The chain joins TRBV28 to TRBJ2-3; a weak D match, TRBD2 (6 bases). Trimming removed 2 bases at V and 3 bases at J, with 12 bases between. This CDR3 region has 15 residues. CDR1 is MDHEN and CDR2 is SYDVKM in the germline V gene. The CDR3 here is CASSLVLAQTDTQYF. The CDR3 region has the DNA TGTGCCAGCAGTTTAGTACTAGCCCAGACAGATACGCAGTATTTT.

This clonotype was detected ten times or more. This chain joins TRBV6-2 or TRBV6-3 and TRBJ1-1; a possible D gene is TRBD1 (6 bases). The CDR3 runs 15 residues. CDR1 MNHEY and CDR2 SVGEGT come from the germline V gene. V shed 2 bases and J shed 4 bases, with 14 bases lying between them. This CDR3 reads CASSYAGHSFTEAFF. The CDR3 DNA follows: TGTGCCAGCAGTTACGCGGGACACTCTTTCACTGAAGCTTTCTTT.

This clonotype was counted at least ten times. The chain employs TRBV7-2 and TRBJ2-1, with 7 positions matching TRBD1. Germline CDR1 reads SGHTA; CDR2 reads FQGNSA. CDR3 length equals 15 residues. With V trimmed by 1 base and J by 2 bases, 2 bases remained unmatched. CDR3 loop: CASSLEGAPYNEQFF. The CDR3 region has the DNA TGTGCCAGCAGCTTAGAGGGGGCTCCCTACAATGAGCAGTTCTTC.

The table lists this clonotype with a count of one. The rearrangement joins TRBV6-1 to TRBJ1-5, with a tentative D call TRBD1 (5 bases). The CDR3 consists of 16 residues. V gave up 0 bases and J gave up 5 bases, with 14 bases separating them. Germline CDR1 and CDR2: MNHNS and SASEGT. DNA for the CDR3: TGTGCCAGCAGTGAAGCCCGTCGGGGGGGAGATCAGCCCCAGCATTTT. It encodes CASSEARRGGDQPQHF.

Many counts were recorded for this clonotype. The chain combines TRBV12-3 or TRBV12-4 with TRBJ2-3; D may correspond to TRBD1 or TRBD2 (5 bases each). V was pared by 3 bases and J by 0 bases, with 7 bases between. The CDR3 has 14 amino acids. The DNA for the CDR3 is TGTGCCAGCAGTTTCTGGGGGAGCACAGATACGCAGTATTTT. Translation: CASSFWGSTDTQYF.

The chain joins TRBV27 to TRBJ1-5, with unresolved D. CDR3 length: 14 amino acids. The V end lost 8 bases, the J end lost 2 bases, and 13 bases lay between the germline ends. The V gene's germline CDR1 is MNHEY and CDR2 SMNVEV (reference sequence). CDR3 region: CASSFWAGNQPQHF. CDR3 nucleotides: TGTGCCAGCTCATTCTGGGCCGGCAATCAGCCCCAGCATTTT.

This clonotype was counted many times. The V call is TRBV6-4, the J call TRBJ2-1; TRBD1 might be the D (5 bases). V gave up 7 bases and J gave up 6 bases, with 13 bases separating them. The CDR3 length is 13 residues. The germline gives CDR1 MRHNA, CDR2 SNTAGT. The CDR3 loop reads CASMGQGINEQFF. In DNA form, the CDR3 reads TGTGCCAGCATGGGGCAGGGTATCAATGAGCAGTTCTTC.

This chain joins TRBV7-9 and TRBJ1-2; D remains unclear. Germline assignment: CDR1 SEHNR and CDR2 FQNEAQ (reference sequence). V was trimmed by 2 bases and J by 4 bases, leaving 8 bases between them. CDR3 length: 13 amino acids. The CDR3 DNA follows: TGTGCCAGCAGCTTATCGGAATTCTATGGCTACACCTTC. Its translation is CASSLSEFYGYTF. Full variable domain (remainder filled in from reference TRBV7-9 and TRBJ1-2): DTGVSQNPRHKITKRGQNVTFRCDPISEHNRLYWYRQTLGQGPEFLTYFQNEAQLEKSRLLSDRFSAERPKGSFSTLEIQRTEQGDSAMYLCASSLSEFYGYTFGSGTRLTVV.

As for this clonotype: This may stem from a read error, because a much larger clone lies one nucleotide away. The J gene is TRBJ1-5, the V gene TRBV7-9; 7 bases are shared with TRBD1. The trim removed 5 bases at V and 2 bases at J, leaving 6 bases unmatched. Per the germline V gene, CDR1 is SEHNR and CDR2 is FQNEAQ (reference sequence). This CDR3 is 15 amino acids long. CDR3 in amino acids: CASSTTGSGNQPQHF. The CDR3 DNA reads TGTGCCAGCAGCACGACAGGGTCTGGCAATCAGCCCCAGCATTTT.

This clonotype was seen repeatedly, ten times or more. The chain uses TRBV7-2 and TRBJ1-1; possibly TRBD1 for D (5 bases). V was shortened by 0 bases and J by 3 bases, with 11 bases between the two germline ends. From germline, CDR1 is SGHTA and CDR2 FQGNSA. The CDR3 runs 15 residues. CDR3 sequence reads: CASSLAGGTYTEAFF. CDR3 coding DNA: TGTGCCAGCAGCTTAGCCGGGGGGACTTACACTGAAGCTTTCTTT.

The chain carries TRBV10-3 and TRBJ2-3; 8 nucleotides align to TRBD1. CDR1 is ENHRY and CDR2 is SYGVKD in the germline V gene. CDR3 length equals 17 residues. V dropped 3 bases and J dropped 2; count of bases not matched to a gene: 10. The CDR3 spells CAISDTGTGRLTDTQYF. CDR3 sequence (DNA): TGTGCCATCAGTGATACCGGGACAGGCAGACTCACAGATACGCAGTATTTT.

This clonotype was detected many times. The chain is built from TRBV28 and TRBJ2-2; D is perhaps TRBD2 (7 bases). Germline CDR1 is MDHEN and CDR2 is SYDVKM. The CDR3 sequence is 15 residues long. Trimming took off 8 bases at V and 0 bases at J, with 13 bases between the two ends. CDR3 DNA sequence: TGTGCCAGCTTAGAAGGGGGGGCGAACACCGGGGAGCTGTTTTTT. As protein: CASLEGGANTGELFF.

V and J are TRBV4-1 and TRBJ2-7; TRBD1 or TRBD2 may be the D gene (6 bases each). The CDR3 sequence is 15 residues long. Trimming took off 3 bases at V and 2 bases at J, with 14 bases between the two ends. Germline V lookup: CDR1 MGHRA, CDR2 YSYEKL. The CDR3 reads CASSQLEGGPYEQYF. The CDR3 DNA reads TGCGCCAGCAGCCAGCTGGAGGGGGGACCCTACGAGCAGTACTTC.

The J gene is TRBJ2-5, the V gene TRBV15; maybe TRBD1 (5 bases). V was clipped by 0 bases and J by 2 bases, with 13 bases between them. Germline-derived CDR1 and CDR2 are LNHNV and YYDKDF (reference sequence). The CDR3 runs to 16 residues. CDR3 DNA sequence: TGTGCCACCAGCAGAGAATCAGGGAAAGGTCAAGAGACCCAGTACTTC. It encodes CATSRESGKGQETQYF.

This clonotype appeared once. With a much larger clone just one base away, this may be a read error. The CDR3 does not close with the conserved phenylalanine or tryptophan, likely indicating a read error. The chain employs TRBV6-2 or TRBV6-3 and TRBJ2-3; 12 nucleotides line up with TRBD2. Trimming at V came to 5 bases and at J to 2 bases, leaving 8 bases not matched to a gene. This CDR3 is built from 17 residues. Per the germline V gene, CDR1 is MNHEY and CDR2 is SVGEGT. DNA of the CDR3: TGTGCCAGCAGTGAAAGGCTAGCGGGGGGGCCCACAGATACGCAGTATTTA. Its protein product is CASSERLAGGPTDTQYL.

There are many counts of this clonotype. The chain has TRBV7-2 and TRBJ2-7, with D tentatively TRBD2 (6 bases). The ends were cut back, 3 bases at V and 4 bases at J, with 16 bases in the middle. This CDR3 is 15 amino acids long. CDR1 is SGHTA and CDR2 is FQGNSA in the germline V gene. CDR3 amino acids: CASSFQEGTVYEQYF. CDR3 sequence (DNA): TGTGCCAGCAGCTTCCAGGAGGGTACAGTGTACGAGCAGTACTTC.

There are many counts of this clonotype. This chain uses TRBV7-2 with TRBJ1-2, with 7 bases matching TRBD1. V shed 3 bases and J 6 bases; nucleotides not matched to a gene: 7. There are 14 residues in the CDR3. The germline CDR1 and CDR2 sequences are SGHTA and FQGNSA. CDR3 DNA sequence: TGTGCCAGCAGCTTTATTACAGGGGAAAATGGCTACACCTTC. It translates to CASSFITGENGYTF.